This TCR beta chain was sequenced for a study of beta chain features in type 1 diabetes. Study results and limitations: Shorter templates might be favored by PCR, equally in patients and controls. Moderate but significant shortening of TCRB CDR3s was recorded in all four CD4+ subsets from Type 1 diabetes patients.

Germline V gene data show CDR1 as SGHRS and CDR2 as YFSETQ. The CDR3 runs to 13 residues. V lost 4 bases and J lost 7, with 9 bases in between. A remark on this clone: The antigen is unknown.

Expressed TCRB transcripts were sequenced because the isolated RNA had all been reverse transcribed beforehand. The protocol was immunoSEQ multiplex PCR, while the TCRdb copy is restricted to in-frame clones and leaves out a portion. The sample consists of 20,000 to 25,000 clones, 60% to 80% of them appearing once. CD4+ naive, central memory, regulatory and stem cell-like memory cells were sorted via CD45RO/CCR7/CD25/CD127/CD95/CD27. J is TRBJ1-6 and V is TRBV5-1, with D perhaps TRBD1 (6 bases). The material sequenced was Tregs from blood. The receptor comes from a woman aged 40 to 50 in good health. The CDR3 DNA is TGCGCCAGCAGCCGGGACATGAATTCACCCCTCCACTTT. Protein sequence: CASSRDMNSPLHF.